This TCR beta chain was found in a study of metastatic and nonmetastatic thyroid tumors. The CDR3 loop spans 13 amino acids. In germline, CDR1 is SGHNT, CDR2 YENEEA. Trimming removed 8 bases from V and 3 bases from J, with 11 bases in between. In its sample, this clone was seen many times. Through MiXCR, TCRdb re-clonotyped the PCR reads. The sample shows 11,000 to 15,000 clones, about a quarter of them seen only once. No treatment of any kind had been given to any patient before thyroid surgery. The source material was tumor tissue. This rearrangement joins TRBV11-3 to TRBJ2-1; D is unclear. The sequence was collected from a female donor with papillary thyroid cancer or a benign thyroid nodule (not recorded which). Some clones in this sample may be carry-over from other donors' samples. Here the CDR3 DNA reads TGTGCCAGCTCACTTCAGAACTACAATGAGCAGTTCTTC. Its translation: CASSLQNYNEQFF.